Described below is a single TCR beta chain sequence and its context. Its antigen is not known. All donors had a single incident cervical HPV16 infection, not prevalent. Some clones are missing from TCRdb's copy, which holds only in-frame ones; the method was immunoSEQ multiplex PCR. Its listing shows about 35,000 clones. This entry comes from a study of T cells in women clearing cervical HPV infection. General study findings and limits: It is unknown whether associations predate infection; no effector/memory or HPV-specific sorting.

The sample consisted of blood buffy coat. This receptor was obtained from a woman aged 18-70 years with a cervical HPV16 infection that either progressed to CIN3+ or cleared (not recorded which).

The CDR3 DNA, read in part, is TGTGCCAGCAGCAGATTCGCCACAAGGGTAGCGGAGGGCGAG. Its protein is CASSRFATRVAEGE. In full, the CDR3 is CASSRFATRVAEGEQYF. This chain connects TRBV28 to TRBJ2-7, with a possible D match to TRBD2 (6 bases). The read is 3 residues too short to cover the CDR3 end, so that end is filled in from the germline J gene. The CDR3 is 17 amino acids. V was cut by 6 bases and J by 6 bases, with 27 bases left in between. CDR1 is MDHEN and CDR2 is SYDVKM in the germline V gene.